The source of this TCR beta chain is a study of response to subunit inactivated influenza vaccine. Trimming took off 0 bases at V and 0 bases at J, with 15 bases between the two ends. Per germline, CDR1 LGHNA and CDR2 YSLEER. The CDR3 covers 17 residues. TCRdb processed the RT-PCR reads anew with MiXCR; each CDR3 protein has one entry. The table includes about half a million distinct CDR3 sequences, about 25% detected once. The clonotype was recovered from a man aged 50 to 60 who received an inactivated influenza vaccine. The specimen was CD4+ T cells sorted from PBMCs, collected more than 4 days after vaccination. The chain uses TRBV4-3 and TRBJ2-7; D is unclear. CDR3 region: CASSQDRARWSSYEQYF. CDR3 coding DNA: TGCGCCAGCAGCCAAGATCGGGCCAGGTGGAGCTCCTACGAGCAGTACTTC.